These 27 T cell receptor beta chains were sequenced from one sample in a study of cytomegalovirus exposure and HLA in healthy donors. Here immunoSEQ multiplex PCR was the method, and the copy in TCRdb shows in-frame clones only, minus some. The data contain about 110,000 clones, almost 96% of them singletons. Input material: PBMCs. The source is a woman in her late teens or twenties in good health and CMV-seronegative.

The chain recombines TRBV6-5 with TRBJ1-2; D remains ambiguous. V lost 6 bases and J 5 bases, leaving 13 bases between the germline ends. CDR1 and CDR2 from the germline V gene are MNHEY and SVGAGI. This CDR3 comprises 13 residues. In DNA, the CDR3 is TGTGCCAGCAGCCAGGAACCGTTTTATGGCTACACCTTC. It yields the protein CASSQEPFYGYTF.

The V and J genes are TRBV18 and TRBJ2-3, with 8 bases matching TRBD1. CDR3 length equals 16 residues. The trim removed 6 bases at V and 0 bases at J, leaving 8 bases unmatched. CDR1 and CDR2 (germline): KGHSH, LQKENI. Here the CDR3 reads CASSETGDASTDTQYF. CDR3 nucleotides: TGTGCCAGCTCGGAGACAGGGGACGCAAGCACAGATACGCAGTATTTT.

The J gene is TRBJ2-5, the V gene TRBV4-1; 8 nucleotides agree with TRBD1. Germline V gene lookup returns CDR1 MGHRA and CDR2 YSYEKL. This CDR3 has 15 residues. With V trimmed by 3 bases and J by 2 bases, 5 bases remained unmatched. In DNA form, the CDR3 reads TGCGCCAGCAGCCACGTAGACAGGGGACAAGAGACCCAGTACTTC. Its translation is CASSHVDRGQETQYF.

The rearrangement joins TRBV2 to TRBJ2-1, with D perhaps matching TRBD1 (6 bases). The length of the CDR3 is 14 residues. The germline V gene encodes CDR1 SNHLY and CDR2 FYNNEI. V was trimmed by 8 bases and J by 6 bases, leaving 17 bases between them. CDR3 nucleotides: TGTGCCAGCGTTCGGACCCAGGGGTCCAATGAGCAGTTCTTC. Translation: CASVRTQGSNEQFF.

This chain links TRBV18 with TRBJ1-5; D possibly corresponds to TRBD1 (6 bases). V was pared by 2 bases and J by 2 bases, with 16 bases between. Germline CDR1 is KGHSH and CDR2 is LQKENI. The CDR3 totals 17 residues. CDR3: CASSPRDINPGNQPQHF. The CDR3 nucleotides are TGTGCCAGCTCACCAAGGGACATAAATCCTGGCAATCAGCCCCAGCATTTT. Complete variable domain (other parts from reference TRBV18 and TRBJ1-5): NAGVMQNPRHLVRRRGQEARLRCSPMKGHSHVYWYRQLPEEGLKFMVYLQKENIIDESGMPKERFSAEFPKEGPSILRIQQVVRGDSAAYFCASSPRDINPGNQPQHFGDGTRLSIL.

The chain uses TRBV5-4 and TRBJ1-4; TRBD1 matches at 10 bases. Unmatched junction bases numbered 6, after V lost 4 bases and J lost 3 bases. Germline loops: CDR1 SGHNT, CDR2 YYREEE (reference sequence). This CDR3 is 16 amino acids long. The CDR3 spells CASSPTGGISNEKLFF. The CDR3 DNA sequence: TGTGCCAGCAGCCCGACAGGGGGCATATCTAATGAAAAACTGTTTTTT.

V usage is TRBV6-5 and J usage is TRBJ2-7; the match to TRBD2 covers 8 bases. Per the germline V gene, CDR1 is MNHEY and CDR2 is SVGAGI. Trimming removed 0 bases from V and 0 bases from J; junction bases left unmatched: 1. The CDR3 has 15 residues. As DNA, the CDR3 is TGTGCCAGCAGTTACTCCGGGGGGGCCTCCTACGAGCAGTACTTC. Translating gives CASSYSGGASYEQYF.

The rearrangement joins TRBV28 to TRBJ1-1, with D possibly TRBD1 on 5 matching bases. Germline V lookup: CDR1 MDHEN, CDR2 SYDVKM. This CDR3 has 16 amino acids. Trimming stripped 7 bases from V and 1 base from J, with 19 bases between. The CDR3 loop is CASTPPWRTRNTEAFF. CDR3 coding DNA: TGTGCCAGCACACCCCCCTGGCGGACAAGGAACACTGAAGCTTTCTTT.

The V call is TRBV5-4, the J call TRBJ2-5, with D maybe TRBD1 (6 bases). V gave up 0 bases and J gave up 2 bases, with 8 bases separating them. The CDR3 sequence is 14 residues long. The germline CDR1 and CDR2 sequences are SGHNT and YYREEE (reference sequence). This CDR3 is CASSLGTAQETQYF. The CDR3 DNA follows: TGTGCCAGCAGCTTGGGGACAGCACAAGAGACCCAGTACTTC.

The V and J genes are TRBV30 and TRBJ2-2; 10 nucleotides line up with TRBD1. With 7 bases clipped from V and 4 bases from J, the junction kept 9 bases outside the gene matches. The CDR3 length is 15 residues. Per germline, CDR1 GTSNPN and CDR2 SVGIG (reference sequence). The CDR3 bases are TGTGCCTTAAAACGCGACAGGGGGCTCACCGGGGAGCTGTTTTTT. It is translated as CALKRDRGLTGELFF.

This chain connects TRBV5-1 to TRBJ2-7, with a weak D call TRBD1 (6 bases). V lost 4 bases to trimming and J lost 0 bases, with 14 bases between them. Germline loops: CDR1 SGHRS, CDR2 YFSETQ. The CDR3 is 15 residues long. CDR3 region: CASSPGHLISYEQYF. In nucleotides, the CDR3 is TGCGCCAGCAGCCCGGGACACCTGATCTCCTACGAGCAGTACTTC.

This chain links TRBV5-4 with TRBJ1-1; D is possibly TRBD1 (6 bases). Trimming removed 4 bases at V and 3 bases at J, with 13 bases between. The germline gives CDR1 SGHNT, CDR2 YYREEE (reference sequence). The CDR3 contains 14 residues. This CDR3 reads CASSPKDSHTEAFF. CDR3 sequence (DNA): TGTGCCAGCAGCCCTAAGGACAGCCACACTGAAGCTTTCTTT.

The V call is TRBV11-2, the J call TRBJ1-3; TRBD1 might be the D (5 bases). Germline V lookup: CDR1 SGHAT, CDR2 FQNNGV. The CDR3 is 16 amino acids. Trimming took off 3 bases at V and 0 bases at J, with 12 bases between the two ends. CDR3 loop: CASSFEQAPSGNTIYF. DNA of the CDR3: TGTGCCAGCAGCTTTGAACAGGCGCCCTCTGGAAACACCATATATTTT.

V gene TRBV30 combines with J gene TRBJ2-2; D remains ambiguous. The V end was cut by 2 bases, the J end by 0 bases, with 10 bases between. The germline gives CDR1 GTSNPN, CDR2 SVGIG (reference sequence). This CDR3 is built from 15 residues. The CDR3 region has the DNA TGTGCCTGGAGTCGTAGATTTTCGAACACCGGGGAGCTGTTTTTT. It is translated as CAWSRRFSNTGELFF.

The CDR3 DNA reads as TGTGCCAGCAGCTTAGGTGGGGAGGCCACTGAAGCTTTCTTT. It is translated as CASSLGGEATEAFF. V usage is TRBV7-9 and J usage is TRBJ1-1; D uncertain. The V end lost 1 base, the J end lost 4 bases, and 10 bases lay between the germline ends. The CDR3 has 14 amino acids. In germline, CDR1 is SEHNR, CDR2 FQNEAQ (reference sequence).

This chain connects TRBV5-1 to TRBJ1-4; 7 positions agree with TRBD1. The J segment lost 8 bases and the V segment lost 3 bases, leaving 7 bases of the junction unmatched. CDR1 is SGHRS and CDR2 is YFSETQ in the germline V gene. CDR3 length: 14 amino acids. The CDR3 loop reads CASSSDRVYEKLFF. The CDR3 nucleotides read TGCGCCAGCAGCTCTGACAGGGTATACGAAAAACTGTTTTTT.

The chain carries TRBV6-1 and TRBJ2-1; TRBD1 is a possible D gene (6 bases). V was clipped by 6 bases and J by 7 bases, with 13 bases between them. This CDR3 has 13 residues. The germline V gene encodes CDR1 MNHNS and CDR2 SASEGT. The CDR3 reads CASSQYTGNEQFF. In DNA form, the CDR3 reads TGTGCCAGCAGCCAATACACAGGGAATGAGCAGTTCTTC.

The CDR3 sequence is CACYRDGYTF. The CDR3 region has the DNA TGTGCCTGTTACAGGGATGGCTACACCTTC. This chain joins TRBV6-7 and TRBJ1-2, with D perhaps matching TRBD1 (6 bases). TRBV6-7 is placed among ORFs of uncertain function. This CDR3 is 10 amino acids long. V was clipped by 11 bases and J by 6 bases, with 10 bases between them.

The rearrangement links TRBV5-8 to TRBJ2-1; 9 bases match TRBD1. Germline CDR1 reads SGHTS; CDR2 reads YDEGEE. V lost 4 bases, J lost 8 bases, and 7 bases stayed unmatched. The CDR3 is made up of 14 amino acids. CDR3 nucleotide sequence: TGTGCCAGCAGCCTCGGACAGGGGTTAGATGAGCAGTTCTTC. Protein product: CASSLGQGLDEQFF.

The rearrangement links TRBV13 to TRBJ2-3; D gene uncertain. V gave up 2 bases and J gave up 6 bases, with 18 bases separating them. Germline-derived CDR1 and CDR2 are PRHDT and FYEKMQ (reference sequence). The length of the CDR3 is 16 residues. The chain's CDR3 is CASSLRPPSAGDTQYF. The CDR3 DNA is TGTGCCAGCAGCTTAAGACCCCCCTCCGCCGGGGATACGCAGTATTTT.

This clone has only one observation. The V gene is TRBV7-9, the J gene TRBJ2-2, with TRBD2 as a possible D gene (6 bases). The V end was cut by 5 bases, the J end by 6 bases, with 19 bases between. Germline V lookup: CDR1 SEHNR, CDR2 FQNEAQ (reference sequence). The CDR3 spans 16 residues. The CDR3 sequence: CASSRSFGGRAGELFF. The CDR3 nucleotides are TGTGCCAGCAGCCGCTCTTTCGGGGGTCGGGCCGGGGAGCTGTTTTTT.

This sequence joins TRBV10-3 and TRBJ1-2; TRBD1 aligns across 9 bases. Per the germline V gene, CDR1 is ENHRY and CDR2 is SYGVKD. The CDR3 loop spans 13 amino acids. V was clipped by 4 bases and J by 6 bases; unmatched bases: 3. For the CDR3, the DNA is TGTGCCATCAGTGGGACAGGGGTTGATGGCTACACCTTC. Its protein product is CAISGTGVDGYTF.

The V gene is TRBV29-1, the J gene TRBJ1-4, with TRBD1 matching 7 bases. The CDR3 is 16 amino acids. V dropped 6 bases and J dropped 0; count of bases not matched to a gene: 10. Germline-derived CDR1 and CDR2 are SQVTM and ANQGSEA. In DNA form, the CDR3 reads TGCAGCGTGAGTGCGGGGCAGGGGGCAACTAATGAAAAACTGTTTTTT. Protein product: CSVSAGQGATNEKLFF.

The chain employs TRBV5-1 and TRBJ2-3, with 12 bases aligning to TRBD2. Unmatched junction bases numbered 6, after V lost 4 bases and J lost 6 bases. Germline CDR1 reads SGHRS; CDR2 reads YFSETQ. The CDR3 loop spans 15 amino acids. Written as DNA, the CDR3 is TGCGCCAGCAGCCGCGGCACTAGCGGGGGGGATACGCAGTATTTT. It encodes CASSRGTSGGDTQYF. The variable domain in full, completed from reference TRBV5-1 and TRBJ2-3, reads KAGVTQTPRYLIKTRGQQVTLSCSPISGHRSVSWYQQTPGQGLQFLFEYFSETQRNKGNFPGRFSGRQFSNSRSEMNVSTLELGDSALYLCASSRGTSGGDTQYFGPGTRLTVL.

This rearrangement joins TRBV4-2 to TRBJ2-1; 13 bases map to TRBD2. With 9 bases clipped from V and 7 bases from J, the junction kept 9 bases outside the gene matches. This CDR3 comprises 15 residues. Germline CDR1 reads LGHNA; CDR2 reads YNFKEQ. For the CDR3, the DNA is TGTGCCAGTCAAACTAGCGGGGGGGCTCGGAATGAGCAGTTCTTC. Its translation: CASQTSGGARNEQFF.

J is TRBJ1-6 and V is TRBV7-9; 8 bases are a match to TRBD1. Per the germline V gene, CDR1 is SEHNR and CDR2 is FQNEAQ (reference sequence). Losses at the gene ends were 5 bases for V and 7 bases for J; bases not matched to a gene: 7. The CDR3 spans 15 residues. CDR3 sequence: CASSPQGQENSPLHF. The CDR3, as DNA: TGTGCCAGCAGCCCCCAGGGACAGGAAAATTCACCCCTCCACTTT.

The rearrangement joins TRBV28 to TRBJ1-6; D may be TRBD1 (6 bases). The V and J ends lost 5 bases and 8 bases respectively, with 22 bases between them. CDR1 is MDHEN, CDR2 SYDVKM, per germline. The CDR3 extends over 17 amino acids. The CDR3 loop is CASSPVGLGGRDSPLHF. In DNA, the CDR3 is TGTGCCAGCAGTCCCGTGGGGTTGGGGGGGCGCGATTCACCCCTCCACTTT.